These 14 T cell receptor beta chains share one sample of origin, sequenced in a study of regulatory T cells in long-lasting Graves disease. Assembly of TCR beta libraries relied on iRepertoire HTBI primers together with Arm-PCR of CDR3 regions. TCRdb passed the multiplex PCR reads through MiXCR, listing each CDR3 protein once. In the table there are about 440,000 distinct CDR3 sequences, about 16% of which are singletons. Indicated time point: newly diagnosed GD, antithyroid drugs for less than 3 months. PBMCs provided the RNA from which the TCR library was made. This sample was also put to use in a study of T cells in Graves' hyperthyroidism and ophthalmopathy.

This specimen was peripheral blood mononuclear cells (PBMCs), taken at new diagnosis, from a patient treated with antithyroid drugs. The receptor set was obtained from a young woman with Graves disease.

This clonotype was found many times. The J gene is TRBJ2-2, the V gene TRBV2, with TRBD1 as a possible D gene (5 bases). Trimming shortened V by 1 base and J by 7 bases, and 10 bases separated the two germline ends. Germline V gene data show CDR1 as SNHLY and CDR2 as FYNNEI. The CDR3 totals 14 residues. The CDR3 region is CASSEGTTIGELFF. The CDR3 bases are TGTGCCAGCAGTGAAGGGACAACCATCGGGGAGCTGTTTTTT. Full variable domain (outside the CDR3, taken from reference TRBV2 and TRBJ2-2): EPEVTQTPSHQVTQMGQEVILRCVPISNHLYFYWYRQILGQKVEFLVSFYNNEISEKSEIFDDQFSVERPDGSNFTLKIRSTKLEDSAMYFCASSEGTTIGELFFGEGSRLTVL.

Comments on this clonotype: The junction departs from germline at one end; a sequencing error may be responsible. The chain carries TRBV7-7 and TRBJ2-1; a possible D gene is TRBD1 (5 bases). CDR3 length: 13 residues. Germline CDR1 SSHAT, CDR2 FNYEAQ (reference sequence). The chain's CDR3 is CASSLVNQGEQFF. CDR3 sequence (DNA): TGTGCTAGCAGCTTAGTGAACCAGGGTGAGCAGTTCTTC.

This clonotype was seen at least ten times. The rearrangement links TRBV6-2 or TRBV6-3 to TRBJ1-2; D unresolved. The V gene lost 0 bases and the J gene lost 6 bases, with 8 bases spanning the gap. This CDR3 has 13 residues. Germline-derived CDR1 and CDR2 are MNHEY and SVGEGT. The CDR3 DNA sequence: TGTGCCAGCAGTTACTCGAGCAATAATGGCTACACCTTC. Its translation is CASSYSSNNGYTF.

This clonotype has ten or more counts. The CDR3 DNA reads TGCAGTGCTAGAGATAGTCTAGTCATCGAGCAGTACTTC. As protein: CSARDSLVIEQYF. This rearrangement joins TRBV20-1 to TRBJ2-7, with D unresolved. The CDR3 extends over 13 amino acids. V lost 0 bases to trimming and J lost 6 bases, with 12 bases between them. The germline V gene encodes CDR1 DFQATT and CDR2 SNEGSKA (reference sequence).

This clonotype was found a few times. The chain joins TRBV6-1 to TRBJ2-4; weak D call: TRBD1 (6 bases). Germline V gene lookup returns CDR1 MNHNS and CDR2 SASEGT. V lost 2 bases to trimming and J lost 1 base, with 6 bases between them. The length of the CDR3 is 14 residues. CDR3 nucleotides: TGTGCCAGCAGTGAACAGGGGGCCAAAAACATTCAGTACTTC. Protein product: CASSEQGAKNIQYF.

This clonotype was observed many times. The chain combines TRBV29-1 with TRBJ2-1; 12 positions agree with TRBD2. There are 15 residues in the CDR3. Trimming took 7 bases from V and 4 from J; bases not matched to a gene: 8. The germline V gene encodes CDR1 SQVTM and CDR2 ANQGSEA. The DNA of the CDR3 is TGCAGCGGCTGTGGGACTAGCGGGCCATACAATGAGCAGTTCTTC. Translated: CSGCGTSGPYNEQFF.

This clonotype was detected ten times or more. The rearrangement links TRBV11-2 to TRBJ2-5, with D unclear. V lost 3 bases to trimming and J lost 6 bases, with 8 bases between them. The CDR3 is 12 residues long. From germline, CDR1 is SGHAT and CDR2 FQNNGV. For the CDR3, the DNA is TGTGCCAGCAGCTTCATTCATCAGACCCAGTACTTC. This codes for CASSFIHQTQYF.

This clonotype was seen a handful of times. The CDR3 protein is CAIRDRGNGANVLTF. In DNA, the CDR3 is TGTGCCATCAGGGACAGGGGGAACGGGGCCAACGTCCTGACTTTC. The chain employs TRBV10-3 and TRBJ2-6, with 10 bases that match TRBD1. The CDR3 loop spans 15 amino acids. The V gene end was trimmed by 6 bases and the J gene end by 4 bases; junction bases not matched to a gene: 3. Germline V gene data show CDR1 as ENHRY and CDR2 as SYGVKD.

The CDR3 loop is CASRPRDRVMNTEAFF. The CDR3 bases are TGTGCCAGCAGGCCCCGGGACAGGGTTATGAACACTGAAGCTTTCTTT. This chain links TRBV7-9 with TRBJ1-1; TRBD1 aligns across 9 bases. This CDR3 is 16 amino acids long. Trimming cost V 6 bases and J 0 bases; bases outside gene matches: 8. The germline V gene encodes CDR1 SEHNR and CDR2 FQNEAQ (reference sequence).

The table lists this clonotype with many counts. This chain connects TRBV7-2 to TRBJ2-3; TRBD2 is a possible D gene (6 bases). This CDR3 region has 16 residues. Trimming removed 2 bases from V and 0 bases from J, with 12 bases in between. Germline values: CDR1 SGHTA, CDR2 FQGNSA. The chain's CDR3 is CASSLWRGSSTDTQYF. In DNA, the CDR3 is TGTGCCAGCAGCTTATGGCGGGGATCGAGCACAGATACGCAGTATTTT.

The V call is TRBV25-1, the J call TRBJ2-7, with 9 nucleotides matching TRBD1. V gave up 8 bases and J gave up 5 bases; unmatched junction bases: 19. The CDR3 loop spans 17 amino acids. Per germline, CDR1 MGHDK and CDR2 SYGVNS. CDR3 sequence reads: CASSQILLRDRVNEQYF. CDR3 coding DNA: TGTGCCAGCTCACAAATTTTACTCCGGGACAGGGTTAACGAGCAGTACTTC.

This clonotype was counted at least ten times. V and J are TRBV28 and TRBJ2-3; maybe TRBD1 (5 bases). The CDR3 loop spans 14 amino acids. Deletions cut 2 bases from V and 0 bases from J, with 6 bases between. Germline V gene sequence: CDR1 MDHEN, CDR2 SYDVKM. CDR3 amino acids: CASSLPGSTDTQYF. CDR3 sequence (DNA): TGTGCCAGCAGTTTACCAGGGAGCACAGATACGCAGTATTTT.

This clonotype was counted at least ten times. This sequence joins TRBV12-3 or TRBV12-4 and TRBJ2-3; 7 nucleotides align to TRBD1. The CDR3 covers 15 residues. V lost 3 bases, J lost 0 bases, and 3 bases stayed unmatched. The CDR3 DNA is TGTGCCAGCAGTTTCTTGGGACAGAGCACAGATACGCAGTATTTT. Protein product: CASSFLGQSTDTQYF.

The rearrangement joins TRBV29-1 to TRBJ2-7, with TRBD1 matching 8 bases. V was pared by 7 bases and J by 0 bases, with 11 bases of the junction left unmatched. This CDR3 spans 15 amino acids. The germline CDR1 and CDR2 sequences are SQVTM and ANQGSEA. In DNA form, the CDR3 reads TGCAGCGGAGGACAGGGAGTTTCGAACTCCTACGAGCAGTACTTC. It codes for CSGGQGVSNSYEQYF.